This section outlines one T cell receptor (beta chain) sequence together with its context. The entry originates in a study of blood T cell repertoires in COVID-19. Study-level information: Samples came from the United States, Italy and Spain, spanning acute and convalescent COVID-19. PBMCs, B-cell-depleted T cells, or T cells were the source of the cDNA or gDNA that made up the material.

Participants came from roughly 23 US areas, aged roughly 18 to 89 years. Resolution of symptoms, clearance, or two negative PCRs was present in recovered Cohort 3 donors. Some clones are missing from TCRdb's copy, which holds only in-frame ones; the method was immunoSEQ multiplex PCR. The data hold a few hundred thousand clones, with 80% to 90% observed a single time. Looked up from germline, CDR1 is MGHRA and CDR2 is YSYEKL. This CDR3 is 14 amino acids long. J lost 7 bases, V lost 0 bases, and 2 bases had no gene match. This clonotype was obtained from a woman aged 60-75 years who had recovered from COVID-19. The sample consisted of PBMCs or T cells enriched from blood (not recorded which). The V call is TRBV4-1, the J call TRBJ2-4; 8 positions match TRBD1. CDR3 in DNA: TGCGCCAGCAGCCAAGAACGACAGGGGAACATTCAGTACTTC. Residues: CASSQERQGNIQYF.